Given below is one TCR beta chain in context. Profiling of TCR beta VDJ combinations and CDR3 sequences used genomic DNA as template. TCRdb itself ran the reads through MiXCR, one entry per CDR3 protein. The sample contains around 50,000 distinct CDR3 sequences, around two thirds of which appear only once. The germline V gene has CDR1 DFQATT and CDR2 SNEGSKA (reference sequence). The CDR3 length is 14 residues. V lost 4 bases to trimming and J lost 2 bases, with 15 bases between them. The source of the sample is a study of CD8+CD57+ T cells in acquired aplastic anemia. The sequenced sample consisted of sorted CD4+, CD8+, or CD8+CD57+ T cells (not recorded which) from PBMCs. The TCR was taken from a human donor in good health, serving as a control. The chain recombines TRBV20-1 with TRBJ2-7; TRBD2 might be the D (6 bases). The CDR3 DNA follows: TGCAGTGCTACCCCGGGACTGGCGACCTACGAGCAGTACTTC. It codes for CSATPGLATYEQYF.